Shown below are 18 T cell receptor beta chains from a single sample sequenced in a study of T-cell memory formation after mild COVID-19. From the 5' RACE reads, TCRdb called clonotypes with MiXCR, one entry per CDR3 protein. This table has a few hundred thousand distinct CDR3 sequences, more than 20% appearing once. Sequences were obtained from PBMCs or a T cell subset sorted from them (not recorded which). The receptor source for this set is an adult woman who had mild COVID-19 (a few samples of this study predate the infection). Cell type and time point are not known.

V gene TRBV6-5 combines with J gene TRBJ2-7, with 10 bases lining up with TRBD2. Germline CDR1 and CDR2: MNHEY and SVGAGI. This CDR3 region has 15 residues. Losses at the gene ends were 5 bases for V and 2 bases for J; bases not matched to a gene: 6. CDR3 protein: CASSTSAGGPYEQYF. The CDR3 bases are TGTGCCAGCAGTACCTCAGCGGGAGGGCCCTACGAGCAGTACTTC.

The chain joins TRBV2 to TRBJ1-5; maybe TRBD1 (5 bases). Trimming pared 9 bases from V and 4 bases from J, leaving 10 bases between. The CDR3 loop spans 12 amino acids. Germline V gene sequence: CDR1 SNHLY, CDR2 FYNNEI. CDR3 sequence: CASGTGNQPQHF. The CDR3 DNA reads TGTGCCAGTGGGACCGGGAATCAGCCCCAGCATTTT.

This clonotype was recorded at least ten times. The chain recombines TRBV12-3 or TRBV12-4 with TRBJ1-2, with TRBD1 matching 9 bases. The CDR3 is made up of 13 amino acids. The J segment lost 5 bases and the V segment lost 6 bases, leaving 4 bases of the junction unmatched. The CDR3 sequence is CASSRGQGYGYTF. The CDR3 DNA sequence: TGTGCCAGCAGCCGGGGACAGGGTTATGGCTACACCTTC.

The chain employs TRBV18 and TRBJ1-1; D possibly corresponds to TRBD1 (6 bases). The CDR3 contains 13 residues. CDR1 is KGHSH, CDR2 LQKENI, per germline. The V and J ends lost 6 bases and 11 bases respectively, with 19 bases between them. DNA of the CDR3: TGTGCCAGCTCTACCGGTACAGGGAGGGAGGCTTTCTTT. Translating gives CASSTGTGREAFF. Using reference TRBV18 and TRBJ1-1 for the parts outside the CDR3, the full variable domain is NAGVMQNPRHLVRRRGQEARLRCSPMKGHSHVYWYRQLPEEGLKFMVYLQKENIIDESGMPKERFSAEFPKEGPSILRIQQVVRGDSAAYFCASSTGTGREAFFGQGTRLTVV.

This clonotype was seen a few times. The chain employs TRBV7-9 and TRBJ1-4; possible D gene TRBD1, 6 bases. The V gene's germline CDR1 is SEHNR and CDR2 FQNEAQ (reference sequence). Deletions cut 1 base from V and 8 bases from J, with 14 bases between. The CDR3 runs to 15 residues. The CDR3 nucleotides are TGTGCCAGCAGCTTAGGACAGGTCCTTAAGGAAAAACTGTTTTTT. It specifies CASSLGQVLKEKLFF.

This clonotype occurred a few times. The chain is built from TRBV5-1 and TRBJ2-1; possibly TRBD2 for D (6 bases). V gave up 6 bases and J gave up 2 bases, with 12 bases separating them. The CDR3 extends over 14 amino acids. Germline CDR1 reads SGHRS; CDR2 reads YFSETQ. The CDR3 region has the DNA TGCGCCAGCAAATCAGGCGGGACCTACAATGAGCAGTTCTTC. Encoded protein: CASKSGGTYNEQFF.

V gene TRBV5-5 combines with J gene TRBJ2-2; 10 nucleotides line up with TRBD1. Per germline, CDR1 SGHKS and CDR2 YYEKEE (reference sequence). The V segment lost 0 bases and the J segment 4 bases; nucleotides outside the gene matches: 6. The CDR3 covers 17 residues. The CDR3 bases are TGTGCCAGCAGCTTGGAGGGGACAGGGGTGGTCACCGGGGAGCTGTTTTTT. It specifies CASSLEGTGVVTGELFF.

This clonotype was seen a handful of times. V gene TRBV6-2 or TRBV6-3 combines with J gene TRBJ2-7; the D is unclear. This CDR3 is built from 14 residues. Germline CDR1 is MNHEY and CDR2 is SVGEGT. The V and J ends lost 6 bases and 3 bases respectively, with 15 bases between them. The CDR3: CASSFQRSGYEQYF. The CDR3 region has the DNA TGTGCCAGCAGCTTCCAAAGGTCCGGCTACGAGCAGTACTTC.

This rearrangement joins TRBV4-2 to TRBJ2-1; TRBD2 is a possible D gene (6 bases). The CDR3 runs to 16 residues. Trimming took 0 bases from V and 8 from J, leaving 17 bases between them. From germline, CDR1 is LGHNA and CDR2 YNFKEQ. The DNA for the CDR3 is TGTGCCAGCAGCCAAGATCGGCGGGACCCACAAGATGAGCAGTTCTTC. Protein product: CASSQDRRDPQDEQFF.

This clonotype came up a few times. V and J are TRBV18 and TRBJ2-5; TRBD2 matches at 7 bases. The CDR3 has 14 residues. V gave up 3 bases and J gave up 2 bases; unmatched junction bases: 3. Germline CDR1 KGHSH, CDR2 LQKENI. In DNA form, the CDR3 reads TGTGCCAGCTCACCGCCTAGCGGACAAGAGACCCAGTACTTC. This codes for CASSPPSGQETQYF. The variable domain in full, with the rest retrieved from reference TRBV18 and TRBJ2-5, is NAGVMQNPRHLVRRRGQEARLRCSPMKGHSHVYWYRQLPEEGLKFMVYLQKENIIDESGMPKERFSAEFPKEGPSILRIQQVVRGDSAAYFCASSPPSGQETQYFGPGTRLLVL.

This clonotype was observed many times. V usage is TRBV5-4 and J usage is TRBJ2-3; no reliable D call. Per germline, CDR1 SGHNT and CDR2 YYREEE (reference sequence). The CDR3 runs 14 residues. The germline V and J ends were trimmed by 1 base and 0 bases, with 6 bases remaining between them. The CDR3 loop reads CASSLIGSTDTQYF. In nucleotides, the CDR3 is TGTGCCAGCAGCTTGATAGGGAGCACAGATACGCAGTATTTT.

V gene TRBV3-1 combines with J gene TRBJ1-6; D not resolved. Trimming removed 1 base at V and 0 bases at J, with 13 bases between. Looked up from germline, CDR1 is LGHDT and CDR2 is YNNKEL (reference sequence). The CDR3 runs 18 residues. The CDR3 region is CASSQVGEASSYNSPLHF. The DNA for the CDR3 is TGTGCCAGCAGCCAAGTAGGCGAGGCGAGCTCCTATAATTCACCCCTCCACTTT.

This chain connects TRBV14 to TRBJ2-1; no clear D gene. The CDR3 is made up of 13 amino acids. The germline gives CDR1 SGHDN, CDR2 FVKESK. Between the trimmed V and J ends, which lost 5 bases and 4 bases, there was a span of 9 bases. The CDR3 nucleotides are TGTGCCAGCAGCAAGGGATTGTACAATGAGCAGTTCTTC. Protein: CASSKGLYNEQFF.

The chain couples TRBV18 to TRBJ2-3; TRBD2 matches at 8 bases. The CDR3 covers 15 residues. The germline V gene encodes CDR1 KGHSH and CDR2 LQKENI. The V segment lost 4 bases and the J segment 0 bases; nucleotides outside the gene matches: 3. The CDR3 DNA reads as TGTGCCAGCTCACTCGAGCGGGGGAGCACAGATACGCAGTATTTT. It encodes CASSLERGSTDTQYF.

The chain links TRBV20-1 to TRBJ2-1, with 11 positions matching TRBD2. In germline, CDR1 is DFQATT, CDR2 SNEGSKA (reference sequence). The junction had 5 bases not matched to a gene; V was cut back by 0 bases and J by 4 bases. CDR3 length: 16 amino acids. Here the CDR3 reads CSARDQLAGVYNEQFF. DNA of the CDR3: TGCAGTGCTAGAGATCAACTAGCGGGGGTTTACAATGAGCAGTTCTTC.

V gene TRBV6-5 combines with J gene TRBJ2-7; D could derive from TRBD1 or TRBD2 (5 bases each). V was shortened by 2 bases and J by 2 bases, with 7 bases between the two germline ends. Germline V gives CDR1 MNHEY, CDR2 SVGAGI. The CDR3 totals 13 residues. The CDR3 DNA reads as TGTGCCAGCAGTTACGTGGGACCCTACGAGCAGTACTTC. It yields the protein CASSYVGPYEQYF.

This clonotype was recorded a few times. This sequence joins TRBV20-1 and TRBJ1-1; tentatively, D is TRBD1 (6 bases). Germline CDR1 reads DFQATT; CDR2 reads SNEGSKA (reference sequence). The CDR3 contains 13 residues. V was cut by 5 bases and J by 7 bases, with 17 bases left in between. The CDR3 bases are TGCAGTGCTCTCTCCGGGACACAATTTGAAGCTTTCTTT. Translating gives CSALSGTQFEAFF.

The chain carries TRBV11-1 and TRBJ2-1; D is possibly TRBD1 (5 bases). This CDR3 region has 14 residues. The germline V gene has CDR1 SGHAT and CDR2 FQDESV (reference sequence). Trimming shortened V by 4 bases and J by 10 bases, and 17 bases separated the two germline ends. CDR3 in DNA: TGTGCCAGCAGCTCAAAAGTCGGTAGGGGAGAGCAGTTCTTC. Its translation is CASSSKVGRGEQFF.